This entry features one T cell receptor beta chain sequence. This clonotype was found a few times. This receptor's antigen is unknown. No per-base quality is available; no much larger clone lies one base away. The data originate from a study of T cells after yellow fever vaccination (dated by TCRdb to about 2019). In the study overall: The SMART-Seq v4 Ultra Low Input RNA kit was used to prepare libraries from fractions with low cell numbers. Bulk TCR alpha and beta repertoires were sequenced longitudinally to track T-cell clones before and after primary and booster YFV17D yellow fever vaccination. Blood was collected at multiple timepoints before and after primary and secondary immunization, and bulk PBMC replicates and cell subsets were isolated. Two healthy male donors, one aged 18 to 29 and one aged 30 to 40 years, were included in the cohort. Paper-wide results and their limitations: Most clones expanded after primary vaccination were re-detected after the booster (approximately 95% of CD4 and around 86% of CD8), suggesting broad memory maintenance. Computational filtering was required because FACS-sorted repertoires could contain abundant contaminating clonotypes from the bulk population. A small share of clonotypes was detected in both CD4 and CD8 compartments, with the overlap likely arising from convergent recombination. Compared with the primary T-cell response, the secondary T-cell response was weaker but faster, peaking on day 5 rather than day 15. Because the study included only two donors, the extent to which the findings can be generalized is limited.

TCR cDNA was made using 5'RACE template switching, a step that added a universal primer site and unique molecular identifiers. Priming for cDNA synthesis came from both the TCR alpha and TCR beta constant segments. Library amplification involved two PCR steps, and the second step added sample barcodes and sequencing adapters. Libraries were sequenced on Illumina HiSeq 2500 (2x100 bp) or NovaSeq (2x150 bp). Per the original workflow: MIGEC handled demultiplexing of reads and collapsing into UMI consensus sequences, while MiXCR performed V(D)J alignment. Using edgeR on replicate PBMC samples, clonotypes were called vaccine-responding if FDR was below 0.01 and the log2 fold change was above 5 up to day 15. Each bulk clonotype was labeled CD4 or CD8 based on which sequenced repertoire, CD4 or CD8, contained the clonotype at higher abundance. The raw public reads went through TCRdb reprocessing: fastp at Q25, MiXCR clone calling, in-frame beta chains kept. Identical CDR3 protein sequences are pooled into one entry, listed with their most common genes and DNA. V and J calls and clone size were set by TCRdb, not the authors. The sample table contains approximately 74,000 distinct CDR3 sequences; only one count was recorded for approximately 6.5% of them. The biggest ten clones account for under 45% of the sample.

V drops 1 base and J drops 2 bases, leaving 12 bases in between. From cysteine to phenylalanine, the CDR3 is 17 amino acids long. Only CDR3 DNA is held: 51 bases, read in frame from base 1. In the germline V gene, CDR1 corresponds to MGHRA and CDR2 to YSYEKL. This sample's treatment or condition label indicates: live attenuated yellow fever vaccine strain. A standard Ficoll-Paque protocol was used to isolate PBMCs from peripheral blood. Dynabeads CD4 and CD8 positive selection kits were used to isolate CD4 and CD8 T-cell fractions. RNA was extracted with TriZol from bulk PBMCs, CD4 and CD8 fractions, and dextramer-positive and dextramer-negative fractions.

The sequence came from a man aged 18 to 35 who received the YFV17D yellow fever vaccine. Material: CD8+ T cells sorted from PBMCs, obtained more than 4 days after the first yellow fever vaccination. The chain is encoded by TRBV4-1 joined to TRBJ2-6; D gene: possibly TRBD1, on 7 matching bases. The CDR3 corresponds to CASSQVPRGAGANVLTF. The DNA is TGCGCCAGCAGCCAAGTTCCCAGGGGGGCTGGGGCCAACGTCCTGACTTTC.